The next 15 T cell receptor beta chains were all read from a single sample in a study of T cells after yellow fever vaccination. TCRdb re-derived calls from the 5' RACE reads in MiXCR, one entry per CDR3 protein. This repertoire shows around 250,000 distinct CDR3 sequences, around 5.2% found once; its top ten account for roughly 3.5%. The sequences come from CD4+ T cells sorted from PBMCs, collected on the day of the yellow fever booster vaccination. These receptors were collected from a man in his late teens or twenties who received the YFV17D yellow fever vaccine.

This clonotype was seen repeatedly, ten times or more. The gene calls are TRBV4-3 and TRBJ1-5; D is undetermined. Germline CDR1 and CDR2: LGHNA and YSLEER. With 1 base removed from V and 6 bases from J, the gap between germline ends came to 13 bases. The CDR3 loop spans 15 amino acids. As DNA, the CDR3 is TGCGCCAGCAGCCAAGGCTGGTCTGTCGGTCAGCCCCAGCATTTT. It translates to CASSQGWSVGQPQHF.

Only a few counts were recorded for this clonotype. The genes are TRBV1 and TRBJ1-5; TRBD1 was called by the table and not checked on the DNA. TRBV1 is deemed a pseudogene. The CDR3 has 17 residues. The CDR3 nucleotides are TGCACCAGCAGCCACCGACTTTTCCGGGCCACCAATCAGCCCCAGCATTTT. It is translated as CTSSHRLFRATNQPQHF.

This clonotype was detected a few times. The rearrangement uses TRBV3-1 and TRBJ1-5, with D uncertain. This CDR3 is 15 amino acids long. V gave up 0 bases and J gave up 7 bases, with 13 bases separating them. Germline values: CDR1 LGHDT, CDR2 YNNKEL (reference sequence). The CDR3 nucleotides read TGTGCCAGCAGCCAAGATAGTCAGTCTGGGCAGCCCCAGCATTTT. This codes for CASSQDSQSGQPQHF.

This clonotype was observed a few times. This sequence joins TRBV20-1 and TRBJ1-6; TRBD1 matches 7 bases. Unmatched junction bases numbered 7, after V lost 1 base and J lost 7 bases. This CDR3 spans 15 amino acids. Germline CDR1 DFQATT, CDR2 SNEGSKA (reference sequence). The CDR3 sequence: CSARGDRPGNSPLHF. In DNA form, the CDR3 reads TGCAGTGCTAGAGGGGACAGACCGGGAAATTCACCCCTCCACTTT.

This clonotype was detected ten times or more. The chain links TRBV7-9 to TRBJ1-3; D ambiguous. CDR3 size: 14 residues. CDR1 and CDR2 from the germline V gene are SEHNR and FQNEAQ (reference sequence). Trimming removed 5 bases at V and 2 bases at J, with 10 bases between. The CDR3 loop is CASSPPSTGNTIYF. DNA for the CDR3: TGTGCCAGCAGCCCCCCGTCTACTGGAAACACCATATATTTT.

This clonotype turned up a few times. V is TRBV5-5 and J is TRBJ2-5; perhaps TRBD1 as D (5 bases). Germline CDR1 SGHKS, CDR2 YYEKEE (reference sequence). V was shortened by 2 bases and J by 3 bases, with 8 bases between the two germline ends. This CDR3 is 13 amino acids long. The CDR3 reads CASSFGHKETQYF. CDR3 DNA: TGTGCCAGCAGCTTCGGACATAAAGAGACCCAGTACTTC.

The rearrangement joins TRBV29-1 to TRBJ1-2; TRBD1 aligns across 7 bases. The ends lost 4 bases at V and 2 bases at J; junction bases unmatched: 1. The CDR3 has 12 residues. In germline, CDR1 is SQVTM, CDR2 ANQGSEA. CDR3 sequence reads: CSVGDRNYGYTF. DNA of the CDR3: TGCAGCGTTGGGGACAGAAACTATGGCTACACCTTC.

The gene calls are TRBV3-1 and TRBJ1-3; tentative D call: TRBD1 (6 bases). CDR1 LGHDT and CDR2 YNNKEL come from the germline V gene (reference sequence). V lost 5 bases and J lost 0, with 14 bases in between. This CDR3 has 16 amino acids. The CDR3 region is CASSLTDSRSGNTIYF. CDR3 nucleotides: TGTGCCAGCAGCTTGACGGACAGCCGCTCTGGAAACACCATATATTTT.

This clonotype was observed many times. The V call is TRBV4-3, the J call TRBJ1-4; D not certain. Trimming took off 1 base at V and 1 base at J, with 4 bases between the two ends. In germline, CDR1 is LGHNA, CDR2 YSLEER. This CDR3 region has 14 residues. The CDR3 coding sequence is TGCGCCAGCAGCCAAGCCGAAACTAATGAAAAACTGTTTTTT. This codes for CASSQAETNEKLFF.

The chain's CDR3 is CASSLRVRGRRGNTEAFF. The CDR3 nucleotides are TGTGCCAGCAGCTTAAGGGTTCGGGGGAGAAGGGGAAACACTGAAGCTTTCTTT. The chain links TRBV7-2 to TRBJ1-1; a possible D gene is TRBD1 (5 bases). V was clipped by 2 bases and J by 2 bases, with 21 bases between them. Germline-derived CDR1 and CDR2 are SGHTA and FQGNSA. The CDR3 spans 18 residues.

The chain links TRBV18 to TRBJ2-5; no definite D call. Deletions cut 3 bases from V and 5 bases from J, with 13 bases between. This CDR3 has 14 residues. In germline, CDR1 is KGHSH, CDR2 LQKENI. CDR3 sequence: CASSPVLGSETQYF. The CDR3 bases are TGTGCCAGCTCACCGGTCTTGGGCAGTGAGACCCAGTACTTC.

This clonotype has only a few counts. The chain links TRBV18 to TRBJ2-5; possibly TRBD1 or TRBD2 for D (5 bases each). Trimming cost V 5 bases and J 0 bases, with 13 bases left between them. The CDR3 loop spans 15 amino acids. The germline CDR1 and CDR2 sequences are KGHSH and LQKENI. The CDR3 protein is CASSSNEGYQETQYF. CDR3 nucleotides: TGTGCCAGCTCATCCAACGAGGGGTACCAAGAGACCCAGTACTTC.

This clonotype was counted ten times or more. The CDR3 region is CASSQGRGMETQYF. In DNA form, the CDR3 reads TGTGCCAGCAGCCAAGGAAGGGGGATGGAGACCCAGTACTTC. This chain links TRBV4-2 with TRBJ2-5, with a possible D match to TRBD1 (6 bases). V shed 1 base and J shed 5 bases, with 11 bases lying between them. The CDR3 is 14 amino acids. Germline V lookup: CDR1 LGHNA, CDR2 YNFKEQ.

The J gene is TRBJ1-2, the V gene TRBV2; D is unresolved. The CDR3 contains 14 residues. With 0 bases removed from V and 8 bases from J, the gap between germline ends came to 13 bases. Germline CDR1 SNHLY, CDR2 FYNNEI. CDR3 sequence: CASSEARTSGGYTF. The CDR3 DNA reads as TGTGCCAGCAGTGAAGCTAGAACTTCGGGGGGCTACACCTTC.

In its sample, this clonotype was seen a few times. V gene TRBV7-2 combines with J gene TRBJ2-2; a possible D gene is TRBD2 (6 bases). The V end was cut by 4 bases, the J end by 4 bases, with 22 bases between. Germline V lookup: CDR1 SGHTA, CDR2 FQGNSA. The CDR3 runs to 18 residues. CDR3 sequence reads: CASSSSPRLVSGTGELFF. The CDR3 nucleotides are TGTGCCAGCAGCTCAAGCCCAAGACTAGTCTCGGGCACCGGGGAGCTGTTTTTT.